What follows describes a single T cell receptor beta chain. These data belong to a study of blood T cell repertoires in COVID-19. About the study: Collection of acute and convalescent COVID-19 samples took place in the United States, Italy and Spain.

The CDR3 totals 13 residues. Trimming took 1 base from V and 9 from J, leaving 10 bases between them. CDR1 and CDR2 (germline): LGHNA, YSLEER. Under the authors' procedure: Amplifying reference gene primers gave estimates of nucleated cell counts. The table came from immunoSEQ multiplex PCR; TCRdb's copy has only in-frame clones and leaves some out. V and J calls and clone size are as listed in that table; D and trimming were resolved from the DNA. The sample shows roughly 220,000 clones, less than 90% of them seen only once. The V and J genes are TRBV4-3 and TRBJ2-4, with D tentatively TRBD2 (5 bases). This clonotype was obtained from a man younger than 40 with active or convalescent COVID-19. Sequencing was carried out using peripheral blood. The CDR3 DNA reads as TGCGCCAGCAGCCAAGGGGTCCGGGGCATTCAGTACTTC. This codes for CASSQGVRGIQYF.